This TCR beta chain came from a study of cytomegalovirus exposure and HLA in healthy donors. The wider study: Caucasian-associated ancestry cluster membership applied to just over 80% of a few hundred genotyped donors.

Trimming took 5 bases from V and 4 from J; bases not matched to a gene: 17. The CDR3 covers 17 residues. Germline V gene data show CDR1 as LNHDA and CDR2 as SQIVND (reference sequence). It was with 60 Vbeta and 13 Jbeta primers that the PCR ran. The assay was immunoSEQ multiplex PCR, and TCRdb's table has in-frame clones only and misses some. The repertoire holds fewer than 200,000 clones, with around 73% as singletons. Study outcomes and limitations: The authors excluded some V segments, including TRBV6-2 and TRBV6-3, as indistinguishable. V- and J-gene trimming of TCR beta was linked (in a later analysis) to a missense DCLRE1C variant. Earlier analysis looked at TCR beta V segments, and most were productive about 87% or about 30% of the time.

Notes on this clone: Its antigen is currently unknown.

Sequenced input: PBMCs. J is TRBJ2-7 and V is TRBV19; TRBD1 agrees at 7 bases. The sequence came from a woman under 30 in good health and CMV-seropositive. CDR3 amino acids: CASSLSSIPGTAYEQYF. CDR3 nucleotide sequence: TGTGCCAGTAGTCTCTCCTCCATACCGGGGACAGCGTACGAGCAGTACTTC.